Listed here are 4 T cell receptor beta chains from one sample, sequenced in a study of follicular helper T cells after annual influenza vaccination. The method was immunoSEQ multiplex PCR; TCRdb's version includes in-frame clones alone and lacks a portion of them. The sample lists several thousand clones, around four fifths seen once, with about 1.8% in the top ten. Time point here: 2014-2015 season, 7 days after vaccination. This specimen consisted of CXCR5+ CD38- circulating T follicular helper cells from blood, obtained 7 days after influenza vaccination. Described subset: circulating Tfh, non-naive CD4+CXCR5+PD-1+ (ICOS+CD38+ or ICOS-CD38-). These receptors were taken from an adult who received the influenza vaccine.

This sequence joins TRBV5-5 and TRBJ2-7; TRBD1 is a possible D gene (7 bases). This CDR3 has 16 residues. Trimming took off 3 bases at V and 6 bases at J, with 22 bases between the two ends. Looked up from germline, CDR1 is SGHKS and CDR2 is YYEKEE (reference sequence). The DNA for the CDR3 is TGTGCCAGCAGCTCGACACCACAGGGGCTGGGGGGCGAGCAGTACTTC. It yields the protein CASSSTPQGLGGEQYF. Full variable domain (rest looked up from reference TRBV5-5 and TRBJ2-7): DAGVTQSPTHLIKTRGQQVTLRCSPISGHKSVSWYQQVLGQGPQFIFQYYEKEERGRGNFPDRFSARQFPNYSSELNVNALLLGDSALYLCASSSTPQGLGGEQYFGPGTRLTVT.

This clone was counted once. This chain uses TRBV29-1 with TRBJ1-2, with a weak D call TRBD1 (5 bases). The CDR3 consists of 13 residues. V was pared by 8 bases and J by 7 bases, with 20 bases between. Germline assignment: CDR1 SQVTM and CDR2 ANQGSEA. The CDR3 DNA sequence: TGCAGCTTTATGGTAGCAGGGATCACTGGCTACACCTTC. It codes for CSFMVAGITGYTF.

The J gene is TRBJ1-5, the V gene TRBV6-1; D is possibly TRBD1 (6 bases). This CDR3 is built from 14 residues. Germline V gene sequence: CDR1 MNHNS, CDR2 SASEGT. With 7 bases removed from V and 2 bases from J, the gap between germline ends came to 12 bases. The CDR3 DNA follows: TGTGCCAGCAACTCCAGGGGCGGCAATCAGCCCCAGCATTTT. Amino acids: CASNSRGGNQPQHF.

The V gene is TRBV19, the J gene TRBJ2-2, with D maybe TRBD1 (6 bases). Germline V gene lookup returns CDR1 LNHDA and CDR2 SQIVND (reference sequence). CDR3 length: 17 residues. V was clipped by 3 bases and J by 3 bases, with 17 bases between them. CDR3 in DNA: TGTGCCAGTAGTATTAAAACCGGGACATTTTACACCGGGGAGCTGTTTTTT. It translates to CASSIKTGTFYTGELFF.